The sequence of this TCR beta chain was determined in a study of blood T cell repertoires in COVID-19. Turning to the study itself: Sites across the United States, Italy and Spain contributed samples from acute and convalescent COVID-19. Sample material is recorded as cDNA or gDNA derived from T cells, B-cell-depleted T cells, or PBMCs.

In the study's own analysis: Reference gene primer amplification yielded estimated nucleated cell counts. The data were produced by immunoSEQ multiplex PCR, yet TCRdb's version contains in-frame clones alone and is incomplete. That table supplies the V and J calls and clone size; D and trimming were determined from the DNA. In the table there are 200,000 to 250,000 clones, 70% to 90% of which are singletons. V was shortened by 1 base and J by 4 bases, with 13 bases between the two germline ends. The CDR3 runs to 15 residues. Germline V lookup: CDR1 MGHRA, CDR2 YSYEKL. This TCR was recovered from a woman in her seventies with active or convalescent COVID-19. The chain uses TRBV4-1 and TRBJ1-2; perhaps TRBD1 as D (5 bases). The material sequenced was peripheral blood. The CDR3 nucleotides read TGCGCCAGCAGCCAAGCGCCGCGGGGGTTCTATGGCTACACCTTC. Protein sequence: CASSQAPRGFYGYTF.